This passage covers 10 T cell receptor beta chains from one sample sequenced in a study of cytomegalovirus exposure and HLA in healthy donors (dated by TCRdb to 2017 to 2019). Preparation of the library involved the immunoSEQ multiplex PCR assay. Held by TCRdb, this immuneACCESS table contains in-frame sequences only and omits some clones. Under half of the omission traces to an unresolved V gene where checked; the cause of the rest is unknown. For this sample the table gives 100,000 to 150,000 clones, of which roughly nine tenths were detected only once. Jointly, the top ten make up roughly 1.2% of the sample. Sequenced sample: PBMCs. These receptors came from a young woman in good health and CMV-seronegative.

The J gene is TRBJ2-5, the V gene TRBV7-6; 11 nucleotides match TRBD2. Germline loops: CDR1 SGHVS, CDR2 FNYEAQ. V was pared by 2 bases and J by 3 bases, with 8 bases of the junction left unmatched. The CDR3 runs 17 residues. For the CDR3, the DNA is TGTGCCAGCAGCTTACCCGGTAGCGGGGGGGCAAAAGAGACCCAGTACTTC. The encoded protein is CASSLPGSGGAKETQYF.

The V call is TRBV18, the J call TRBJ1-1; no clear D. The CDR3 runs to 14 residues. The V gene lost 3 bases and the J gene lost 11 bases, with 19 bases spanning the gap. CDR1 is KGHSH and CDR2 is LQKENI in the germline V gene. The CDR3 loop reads CASSPPGSPLGAFF. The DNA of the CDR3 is TGTGCCAGCTCACCCCCGGGATCACCCTTAGGGGCTTTCTTT.

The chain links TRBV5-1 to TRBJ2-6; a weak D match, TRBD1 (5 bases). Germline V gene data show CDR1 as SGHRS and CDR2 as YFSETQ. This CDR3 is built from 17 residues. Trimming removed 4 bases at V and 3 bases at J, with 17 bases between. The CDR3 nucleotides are TGCGCCAGCAGCCCCGAGGTCGGTAGGGGTGGGGCCAACGTCCTGACTTTC. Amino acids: CASSPEVGRGGANVLTF.

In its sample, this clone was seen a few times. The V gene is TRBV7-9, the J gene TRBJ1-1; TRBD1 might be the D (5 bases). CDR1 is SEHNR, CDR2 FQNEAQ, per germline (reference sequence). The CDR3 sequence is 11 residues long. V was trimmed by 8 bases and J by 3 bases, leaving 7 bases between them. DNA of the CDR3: TGTGCCAGCGACAGATACACTGAAGCTTTCTTT. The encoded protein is CASDRYTEAFF.

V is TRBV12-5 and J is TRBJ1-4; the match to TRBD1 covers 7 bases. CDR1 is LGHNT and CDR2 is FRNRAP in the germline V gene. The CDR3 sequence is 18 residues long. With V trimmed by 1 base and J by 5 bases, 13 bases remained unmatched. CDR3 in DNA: TGTGCTAGTGGTTTGGCGGTGACAGGGATGAGTAAGAATGAAAAACTGTTTTTT. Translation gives CASGLAVTGMSKNEKLFF.

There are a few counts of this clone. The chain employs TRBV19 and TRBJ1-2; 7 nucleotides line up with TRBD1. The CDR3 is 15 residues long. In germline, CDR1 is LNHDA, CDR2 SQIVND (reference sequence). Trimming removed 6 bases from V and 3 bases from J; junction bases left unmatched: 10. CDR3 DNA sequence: TGTGCCAGTAGCAGCCAGACAGGGCGAGACTATGGCTACACCTTC. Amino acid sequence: CASSSQTGRDYGYTF.

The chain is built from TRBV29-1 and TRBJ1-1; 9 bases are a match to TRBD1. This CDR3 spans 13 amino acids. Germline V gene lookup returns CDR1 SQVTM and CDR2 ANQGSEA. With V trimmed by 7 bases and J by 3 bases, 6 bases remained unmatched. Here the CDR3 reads CSGRQGEYTEAFF. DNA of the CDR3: TGCAGCGGGAGACAGGGGGAGTACACTGAAGCTTTCTTT.

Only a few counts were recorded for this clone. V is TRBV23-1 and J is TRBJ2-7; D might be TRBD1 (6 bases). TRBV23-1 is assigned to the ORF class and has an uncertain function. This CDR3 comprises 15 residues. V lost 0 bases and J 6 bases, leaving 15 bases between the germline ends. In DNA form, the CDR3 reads TGCGCCAGCAGTCAATCCAACTCAGGGGAGTGCGAGCAGTACTTC. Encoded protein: CASSQSNSGECEQYF.

CDR3 region: CASSLAPGSMNTEAFF. As DNA, the CDR3 is TGTGCCAGCAGCTTAGCGCCAGGTTCCATGAACACTGAAGCTTTCTTT. The chain uses TRBV11-1 and TRBJ1-1; no definite D call. This CDR3 region has 16 residues. The germline V and J ends were trimmed by 0 bases and 0 bases, with 11 bases remaining between them. Germline-derived CDR1 and CDR2 are SGHAT and FQDESV (reference sequence).

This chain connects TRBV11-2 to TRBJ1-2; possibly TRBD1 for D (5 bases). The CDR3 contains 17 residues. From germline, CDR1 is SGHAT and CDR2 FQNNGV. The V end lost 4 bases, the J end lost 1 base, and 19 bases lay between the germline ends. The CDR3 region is CASSSSVKGLFNYGYTF. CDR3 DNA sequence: TGTGCCAGCAGCTCATCCGTAAAGGGACTTTTTAACTATGGCTACACCTTC.